Shown below are 8 T cell receptor beta chains from a single sample sequenced in a study of beta chain features in type 1 diabetes (dated by TCRdb to the late 2010s). The library was produced with the immunoSEQ multiplex PCR assay. All of the isolated RNA was reverse transcribed with the High Capacity cDNA Reverse Transcription Kit, so expressed TCRB transcripts were sequenced. The table comes from immuneACCESS by way of TCRdb, which keeps in-frame sequences with V and J called. Part of the clones is missing from these tables; in studies checked, under half for an unresolved V gene and the rest for unknown reasons. For this sample there are 450,000 to 550,000 clones; around 30% appear just once. Clones ranked in the top ten supply 0.06% to 0.07% of the sample. What was sequenced was naive CD4+ T cells from blood. Sample cell subset or site, as interpreted from the label and publication: true naive CD4+ T cells. The receptor set was obtained from a man younger than 30 in good health.

This clone has only a few counts. V and J are TRBV7-9 and TRBJ2-3; tentative D call: TRBD2 (5 bases). The V gene's germline CDR1 is SEHNR and CDR2 FQNEAQ (reference sequence). V lost 8 bases and J lost 6, with 21 bases in between. The CDR3 has 15 amino acids. The CDR3 DNA sequence: TGTGCCAGCGCGACGATGGCGGGCCCGGGGGATACGCAGTATTTT. This sequence encodes CASATMAGPGDTQYF.

V usage is TRBV4-1 and J usage is TRBJ2-7; 9 bases match TRBD1. Germline V CDR1 and CDR2: MGHRA, YSYEKL. The CDR3 is made up of 15 amino acids. Germline trimming cut 4 bases from V and 6 bases from J; bases unmatched to any gene: 10. CDR3 amino acids: CASSRRDREEAEQYF. DNA for the CDR3: TGCGCCAGCAGCCGAAGGGACAGGGAAGAGGCCGAGCAGTACTTC.

A few counts support this clone. The chain is built from TRBV2 and TRBJ1-2; TRBD1 is a possible D gene (5 bases). Trimming left V 8 bases short and J 7 bases short, with 14 bases between. The CDR3 has 12 residues. The V gene's germline CDR1 is SNHLY and CDR2 FYNNEI. DNA of the CDR3: TGTGCCAGCTGGGGACGACGTGGTGGCTACACCTTC. It specifies CASWGRRGGYTF.

Concerning this clone: The sample has other DNA sequences that encode this CDR3 too. The J gene is TRBJ1-1, the V gene TRBV30; no reliable D call. V was cut by 0 bases and J by 2 bases, with 7 bases left in between. Germline V CDR1 and CDR2: GTSNPN, SVGIG (reference sequence). The CDR3 consists of 13 residues. As DNA, the CDR3 is TGTGCCTGGAGTGTACGGGCCAACACTGAAGCTTTCTTT. Translation gives CAWSVRANTEAFF.

The chain has TRBV9 and TRBJ1-2; 7 bases agree with TRBD1. Germline-derived CDR1 and CDR2 are SGDLS and YYNGEE. V shed 4 bases and J 2 bases; nucleotides not matched to a gene: 11. The CDR3 loop spans 16 amino acids. The CDR3 reads CASSHGQVRGNYGYTF. CDR3 DNA: TGTGCCAGCAGCCACGGACAGGTCCGGGGGAACTATGGCTACACCTTC.

For this clone: The sample holds other DNA sequences that translate to the same CDR3. V and J are TRBV18 and TRBJ2-7; 8 bases map to TRBD1. Unmatched junction bases numbered 3, after V lost 3 bases and J lost 2 bases. The CDR3 is 14 amino acids. Germline V gene lookup returns CDR1 KGHSH and CDR2 LQKENI. The CDR3 DNA is TGTGCCAGCTCACCGGGGACAGGTCCCTACGAGCAGTACTTC. Translation: CASSPGTGPYEQYF.

CDR3 sequence: CAWRPVGYPMNTEAFF. The DNA for the CDR3 is TGTGCCTGGAGGCCCGTAGGGTACCCGATGAACACTGAAGCTTTCTTT. V is TRBV30 and J is TRBJ1-1; D not resolved. V lost 3 bases and J 0 bases, leaving 17 bases between the germline ends. Per germline, CDR1 GTSNPN and CDR2 SVGIG (reference sequence). The CDR3 is 16 residues long.

This clone was seen a few times. The rearrangement joins TRBV29-1 to TRBJ2-5; the D is unclear. CDR3 length: 12 residues. In germline, CDR1 is SQVTM, CDR2 ANQGSEA. The ends were cut back, 4 bases at V and 0 bases at J, with 6 bases in the middle. The CDR3 coding sequence is TGCAGCGTTGTACAGTACCAAGAGACCCAGTACTTC. Amino acids: CSVVQYQETQYF.